The 23 T cell receptor beta chains reported below all come from one sample, sequenced in a study of tissue T cells after allogeneic stem cell transplantation. Assay: immunoSEQ multiplex PCR; the TCRdb copy retains only in-frame clones and omits some. Of more than 40,000 clones listed, around 70% are singletons. The sequenced material came from sorted cells pooled from one or two spleens. The receptors were gathered from a pool of C57BL/6 mice in good health.

On this clone itself: The listed genes are named as in mouse. The read halts 1 residue ahead of the CDR3 end, with the missing end drawn from the germline J gene. The rearrangement links TRBV4 to TRBJ2-7; 10 nucleotides align to TRBD2. This CDR3 region has 15 residues. Germline V gives CDR1 LGHDT, CDR2 YNNKQL (reference sequence). Trimming removed 5 bases from V and 0 bases from J; junction bases left unmatched: 4. The CDR3 spells CASSGGLGVSYEQYF. The sequenced CDR3 bases are TGTGCCAGCAGCGGTGGACTGGGGGTCTCCTATGAACAGTAC.

Remarks on this clone: All gene names here are mouse names. The CDR3 extends 1 residue past the end of the read, so its final part is completed from the germline J gene. Other DNA sequences in the same sample also yield this CDR3. The chain joins TRBV26 to TRBJ1-1, with D unclear. V was trimmed by 3 bases and J by 1 base, leaving 6 bases between them. CDR1 and CDR2 from the germline V gene are KGHPV and FQNQEV (reference sequence). CDR3 size: 13 residues. The CDR3 region is CASSLSGNTEVFF. The sequenced CDR3 bases are TGTGCCAGCAGTCTCTCGGGGAACACAGAAGTCTTC.

Worth noting for this clone: Gene names are mouse gene names. The read ends 1 residue before the CDR3 terminus; that terminus is restored from the germline J gene. The chain recombines TRBV16 with TRBJ2-7; a weak D match, TRBD2 (7 bases). V gave up 1 base and J gave up 7 bases, with 11 bases separating them. The germline gives CDR1 SGHSA, CDR2 FRNQAP. The CDR3 spans 13 residues. The CDR3 here is CASSLGGAREQYF. Partial CDR3 DNA: TGTGCAAGCAGCTTAGGGGGGGCGCGAGAACAGTAC. Variable domain in full (rest from reference TRBV16 and TRBJ2-7): NAGVIQTPRHKVTGKGQEATLWCEPISGHSAVFWYRQTIVQGLEFLTYFRNQAPIDDSGMPKERFSAQMPNQSHSTLKIQSTQPQDSAVYLCASSLGGAREQYFGPGTRLTVL.

As for this clone: Gene names are the mouse ones. The CDR3 is CASSQDGTGVYEQYF. The sequenced part of the CDR3 DNA is TGTGCCAGCAGCCAAGACGGGACTGGGGTTTATGAACAGTAC. This sequence joins TRBV2 and TRBJ2-7; TRBD2 matches at 10 bases. Sequencing ends 1 residue short of the CDR3 end; the germline J gene provides the rest. With V trimmed by 0 bases and J by 4 bases, 3 bases remained unmatched. CDR3 size: 15 residues. Germline assignment: CDR1 LGHNA and CDR2 YSYQKL.

In this sample, this clone turned up a few times. The gene names given are mouse names. From the germline J gene comes the end of the CDR3, since the read stops 1 residue before it. The J gene is TRBJ2-7, the V gene TRBV3; 10 positions match TRBD2. Germline V gives CDR1 SNHLY, CDR2 FYNGKV (reference sequence). This CDR3 is built from 14 residues. Germline trimming cut 6 bases from V and 0 bases from J; bases unmatched to any gene: 2. This CDR3 is CASRDWGSSYEQYF. CDR3 DNA, as far as it was read: TGTGCCAGCAGGGACTGGGGGAGCTCCTATGAACAGTAC.

Worth noting for this clone: The germline and genes are mouse ones. The CDR3 goes on 1 residue after the read ends, and that part is filled in from the germline J gene. This sequence joins TRBV16 and TRBJ1-3; D may be TRBD1 (5 bases). The CDR3 covers 14 residues. The V gene lost 3 bases and the J gene lost 2 bases, with 8 bases spanning the gap. Looked up from germline, CDR1 is SGHSA and CDR2 is FRNQAP. This chain's CDR3 is CASSLWGTGNTLYF. CDR3 DNA (partial): TGTGCAAGCAGCTTGTGGGGGACTGGAAATACGCTCTAT.

A few counts support this clone. Gene names refer to mouse genes. The CDR3 end lies 1 residue beyond the end of the read and is filled in from the germline J gene. The chain employs TRBV13-3 and TRBJ1-4; D is undetermined. Germline V lookup: CDR1 NNHDY, CDR2 SYVADS. The CDR3 covers 14 residues. V lost 2 bases, J lost 1 base, and 6 bases lay in between. CDR3 amino acids: CASSEENSNERLFF. The CDR3 bases that were read are TGTGCCAGCAGTGAAGAAAATTCCAACGAAAGATTATTT.

Note on this clone: The listed genes are named as in mouse. Coverage ceases 1 residue before the CDR3 finishes, and the germline J gene fills in the end. This chain joins TRBV2 and TRBJ1-2; TRBD1 aligns across 9 bases. CDR1 and CDR2 (germline): LGHNA, YSYQKL. Trimming at V came to 3 bases and at J to 2 bases, leaving 4 bases not matched to a gene. This CDR3 spans 15 amino acids. The DNA read from the CDR3 is TGTGCCAGCAGCCAGGCAGGACAGGGGAACTCCGACTACACC. Translation gives CASSQAGQGNSDYT. The full-length CDR3 reads as CASSQAGQGNSDYTF. The full variable domain, completed using reference TRBV2 and TRBJ1-2, is DPKIIQKPKYLVAVTGSEKILICEQYLGHNAMYWYRQSAKKPLEFMFSYSYQKLMDNQTASSRFQPQSSKKNHLDLQITALKPDDSATYFCASSQAGQGNSDYTFGSGTRLLVI.

About this clone: Germline and genes here are mouse. The read ends 1 residue before the CDR3 terminus; that terminus is restored from the germline J gene. At the DNA level, this CDR3 is encoded by other sequences in the same sample as well. The chain recombines TRBV31 with TRBJ1-1; D gene uncertain. V was shortened by 0 bases and J by 0 bases, with 5 bases between the two germline ends. This CDR3 spans 13 amino acids. Per the germline V gene, CDR1 is GKSSPN and CDR2 is SITVG. The CDR3 DNA, read in part, is TGTGCCTGGAGTCTCCAAGCAAACACAGAAGTCTTC. This sequence encodes CAWSLQANTEVF. The complete CDR3 protein is CAWSLQANTEVFF.

In its sample, this clone was seen a few times. The genes and germline here are from mouse. The read terminates 1 residue ahead of where the CDR3 ends, so the germline J gene completes it. V usage is TRBV21 and J usage is TRBJ2-7; 11 bases map to TRBD2. TRBV21 counts as an open reading frame of uncertain function. CDR3 length: 15 amino acids. Losses at the gene ends were 3 bases for V and 3 bases for J; bases not matched to a gene: 4. The CDR3 loop reads CASSHPGLGVYEQYF. The CDR3 bases that were read are TGTGCTAGCAGTCATCCGGGACTGGGGGTCTATGAACAGTAC.

This clone occurred a few times. The gene names here belong to mouse. The read falls 1 residue short of the CDR3 end, and the missing part is taken from the germline J gene. The gene calls are TRBV2 and TRBJ2-7; D unresolved. The ends were cut back, 0 bases at V and 2 bases at J, with 5 bases in the middle. The CDR3 spans 13 residues. Per the germline V gene, CDR1 is LGHNA and CDR2 is YSYQKL. The part of the CDR3 DNA that was read is TGTGCCAGCAGCCAAGAAGACACCTATGAACAGTAC. Protein product: CASSQEDTYEQY. The full CDR3 protein is CASSQEDTYEQYF.

On this clone: Any gene name here is a mouse gene name. Sequencing ends 1 residue short of the CDR3 end; the germline J gene provides the rest. The chain carries TRBV13-2 and TRBJ1-2; a weak D match, TRBD1 (5 bases). CDR3 length equals 12 residues. Germline V lookup: CDR1 NNHNN, CDR2 SYGAGS (reference sequence). V shed 4 bases and J shed 3 bases, with 7 bases lying between them. CDR3 residues: CASGPGYSDYTF. CDR3 DNA (partial): TGTGCCAGCGGTCCAGGGTACTCCGACTACACC.

This clone was picked up one time. Gene names and germline refer to mouse. The CDR3 is cut off 1 residue early in the read; its end comes from the germline J gene. The V and J genes are TRBV31 and TRBJ2-3, with a possible D match to TRBD2 (5 bases). The CDR3 extends over 15 amino acids. Per the germline V gene, CDR1 is GKSSPN and CDR2 is SITVG. V was shortened by 0 bases and J by 0 bases, with 10 bases between the two germline ends. CDR3 loop: CAWSLSWASAETLYF. CDR3 DNA (partial): TGTGCCTGGAGTCTAAGCTGGGCTAGTGCAGAAACGCTGTAT.

As to this clone: Each gene name is a mouse one. The CDR3 extends 1 residue past the end of the read, so its final part is completed from the germline J gene. J is TRBJ2-7 and V is TRBV5; D call uncertain. Germline V gene data show CDR1 as LGHNA and CDR2 as YNLKQL (reference sequence). The V end lost 1 base, the J end lost 4 bases, and 8 bases lay between the germline ends. CDR3 length: 13 residues. Incomplete CDR3 DNA: TGTGCCAGCAGCCAAGGGCTGGAGTATGAACAGTAC. Translated: CASSQGLEYEQY. The entire CDR3 protein reads CASSQGLEYEQYF.

Remarks on this clone: A single base is all that separates this from a far larger clone, so a read error is likely. Mouse gene names apply. Read sequence stops 1 residue before the CDR3 end, and the germline J gene provides the missing end. This chain uses TRBV4 with TRBJ1-4; the D gene is possibly TRBD1 (6 bases). Per the germline V gene, CDR1 is LGHDT and CDR2 is YNNKQL (reference sequence). CDR3 length equals 14 residues. The V gene lost 4 bases and the J gene lost 0 bases, with 6 bases spanning the gap. The CDR3 sequence: CASSWDISNERLFF. The DNA read from the CDR3 is TGTGCCAGCAGCTGGGACATTTCCAACGAAAGATTATTT.

Comment on this clone: These gene names are mouse names. The read terminates 1 residue ahead of where the CDR3 ends, so the germline J gene completes it. The chain recombines TRBV2 with TRBJ2-2; 9 bases align to TRBD1. From germline, CDR1 is LGHNA and CDR2 YSYQKL. This CDR3 spans 16 amino acids. V lost 1 base to trimming and J lost 2 bases; unmatched junction nucleotides: 2. CDR3 residues: CASSQGDRANTGQLYF. The DNA read from the CDR3 is TGTGCCAGCAGCCAAGGGGACAGGGCCAACACCGGGCAGCTCTAC.

Regarding this clone: Genes here carry mouse names. The sequenced fragment ends 1 residue before the CDR3 boundary, so the rest is inferred from the germline J gene. The genes are TRBV31 and TRBJ2-5; 9 bases fit TRBD2. The CDR3 has 15 amino acids. Per the germline V gene, CDR1 is GKSSPN and CDR2 is SITVG. Unmatched junction bases numbered 4, after V lost 3 bases and J lost 0 bases. CDR3 residues: CAWRNWGVNQDTQYF. Partial CDR3 DNA: TGTGCCTGGAGAAACTGGGGGGTTAACCAAGACACCCAGTAC.

A word on this clone: The gene names here belong to mouse. The read ends 1 residue shy of where the CDR3 ends; the end is completed using the germline J gene. The V and J genes are TRBV5 and TRBJ2-7, with 10 bases matching TRBD2. CDR3 length: 14 amino acids. The ends lost 0 bases at V and 7 bases at J; junction bases unmatched: 3. The germline CDR1 and CDR2 sequences are LGHNA and YNLKQL (reference sequence). CDR3 bases read: TGTGCCAGCAGCCAAGAGGGACTGGGGCGCGAACAGTAC. Translation: CASSQEGLGREQY. The entire CDR3 protein is CASSQEGLGREQYF.

Note on this clone: Any gene name here is a mouse gene name. The read finishes 1 residue shy of the CDR3 end, and the germline J gene is used to complete it. The chain links TRBV13-2 to TRBJ1-2; TRBD1 agrees at 7 bases. V gave up 3 bases and J gave up 4 bases; unmatched junction bases: 3. The germline V gene encodes CDR1 NNHNN and CDR2 SYGAGS (reference sequence). The CDR3 is 13 amino acids. The sequenced part of the CDR3 DNA is TGTGCCAGCGGTGCCCCAGGGGGCTCCGACTACACC. This encodes CASGAPGGSDYT. The full CDR3 sequence reads CASGAPGGSDYTF.

A word on this clone: Mouse gene names apply. The read comes to an end 1 residue before the CDR3 does, leaving the germline J gene to fill in the end. The genes are TRBV26 and TRBJ2-3, with D possibly being TRBD1 (5 bases). Between the trimmed V and J ends, which lost 8 bases and 1 base, there was a span of 13 bases. Germline loops: CDR1 KGHPV, CDR2 FQNQEV (reference sequence). The CDR3 consists of 14 residues. The chain's CDR3 is CASRMGRGAETLYF. The sequenced part of the CDR3 DNA is TGTGCCAGCCGGATGGGCAGGGGTGCAGAAACGCTGTAT.

Comment on this clone: The genes are named according to mouse. The read ends 1 residue early relative to the CDR3; the germline J gene fills the gap. The chain employs TRBV12-2 and TRBJ2-3; TRBD2 matches at 9 bases. J gave up 3 bases and V 0 bases, and 3 bases lay outside the gene matches. This CDR3 comprises 15 residues. The germline V gene has CDR1 SGHLS and CDR2 HYDKME. The CDR3 DNA, read in part, is TGTGCCAGCTCTCTCGTTGGGGGGGCCGCAGAAACGCTGTAT. Its translation is CASSLVGGAAETLY. The whole CDR3 protein is CASSLVGGAAETLYF.

This clone was counted a few times. Genes here carry mouse names. The CDR3 is cut off 1 residue early in the read; its end comes from the germline J gene. The chain is built from TRBV31 and TRBJ2-7; no clear D gene. Per the germline V gene, CDR1 is GKSSPN and CDR2 is SITVG. Trimming removed 0 bases at V and 4 bases at J, with 7 bases between. This CDR3 region has 12 residues. CDR3 sequence: CAWSLTQYEQYF. The part of the CDR3 DNA that was read is TGTGCCTGGAGTCTAACGCAGTATGAACAGTAC.

Concerning this clone: Gene and germline names: mouse. With the read ending 1 residue before the CDR3 end, the germline J gene is used to fill in that end. The gene calls are TRBV14 and TRBJ2-5; a possible D gene is TRBD1 (6 bases). V gave up 2 bases and J gave up 4 bases, with 8 bases separating them. CDR1 and CDR2 from the germline V gene are SGHDT and FRDEAV. The CDR3 spans 13 residues. The CDR3: CASSLGQKDTQYF. CDR3 bases read: TGTGCCAGCAGTTTAGGACAGAAAGACACCCAGTAC.